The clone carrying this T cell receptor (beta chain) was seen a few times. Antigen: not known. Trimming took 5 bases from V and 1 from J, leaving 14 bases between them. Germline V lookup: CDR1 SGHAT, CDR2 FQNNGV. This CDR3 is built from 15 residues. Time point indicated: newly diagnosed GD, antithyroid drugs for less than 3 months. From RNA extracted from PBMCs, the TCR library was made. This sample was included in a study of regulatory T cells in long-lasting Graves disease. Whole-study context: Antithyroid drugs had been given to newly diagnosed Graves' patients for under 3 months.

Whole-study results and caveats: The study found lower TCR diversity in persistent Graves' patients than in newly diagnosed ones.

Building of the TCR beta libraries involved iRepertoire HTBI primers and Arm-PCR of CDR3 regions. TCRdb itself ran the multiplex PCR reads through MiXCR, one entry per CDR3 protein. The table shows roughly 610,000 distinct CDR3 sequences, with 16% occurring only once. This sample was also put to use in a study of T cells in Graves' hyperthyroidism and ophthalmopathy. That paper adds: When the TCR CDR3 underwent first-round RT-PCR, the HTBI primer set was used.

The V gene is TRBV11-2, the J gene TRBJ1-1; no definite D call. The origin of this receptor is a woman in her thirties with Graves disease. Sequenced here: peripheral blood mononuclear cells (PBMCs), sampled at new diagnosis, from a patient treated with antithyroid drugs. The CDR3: CASSQRPPQNTEAFF. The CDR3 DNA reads TGTGCCAGCAGCCAGAGACCTCCCCAGAACACTGAAGCTTTCTTT.